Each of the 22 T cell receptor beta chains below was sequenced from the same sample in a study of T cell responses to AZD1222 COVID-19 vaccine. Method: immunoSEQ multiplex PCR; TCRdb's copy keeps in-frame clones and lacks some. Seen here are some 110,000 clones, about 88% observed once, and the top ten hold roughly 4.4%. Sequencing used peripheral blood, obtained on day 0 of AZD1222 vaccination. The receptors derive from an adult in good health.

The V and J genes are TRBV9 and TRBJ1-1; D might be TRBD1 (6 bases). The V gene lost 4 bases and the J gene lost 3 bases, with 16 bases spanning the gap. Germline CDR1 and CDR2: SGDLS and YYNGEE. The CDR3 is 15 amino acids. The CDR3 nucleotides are TGTGCCAGCAGCTCCAGCATAGGGGGGGACACTGAAGCTTTCTTT. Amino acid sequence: CASSSSIGGDTEAFF.

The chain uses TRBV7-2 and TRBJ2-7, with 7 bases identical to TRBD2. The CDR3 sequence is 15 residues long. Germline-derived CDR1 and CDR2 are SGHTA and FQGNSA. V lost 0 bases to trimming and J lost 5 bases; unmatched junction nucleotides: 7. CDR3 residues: CASSLAASGHDEQYF. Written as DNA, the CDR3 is TGTGCCAGCAGCTTAGCAGCTAGCGGCCACGACGAGCAGTACTTC.

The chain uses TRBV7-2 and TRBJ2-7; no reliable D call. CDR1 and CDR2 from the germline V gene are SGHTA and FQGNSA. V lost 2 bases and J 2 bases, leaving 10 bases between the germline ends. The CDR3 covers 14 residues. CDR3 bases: TGTGCCAGCAGCTTACGTCTGGTCCCCTACGAGCAGTACTTC. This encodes CASSLRLVPYEQYF.

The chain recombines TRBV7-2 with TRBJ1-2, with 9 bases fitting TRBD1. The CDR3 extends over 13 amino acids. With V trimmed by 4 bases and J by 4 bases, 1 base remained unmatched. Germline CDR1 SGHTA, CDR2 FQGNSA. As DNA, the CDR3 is TGTGCCAGCAGCTGGGACAGGGTCTATGGCTACACCTTC. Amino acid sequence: CASSWDRVYGYTF.

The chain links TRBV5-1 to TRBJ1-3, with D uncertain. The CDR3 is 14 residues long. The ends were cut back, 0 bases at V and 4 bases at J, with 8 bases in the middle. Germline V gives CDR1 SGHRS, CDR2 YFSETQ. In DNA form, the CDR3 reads TGCGCCAGCAGCTTGGCCCAGCCAGGAAACACCATATATTTT. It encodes CASSLAQPGNTIYF.

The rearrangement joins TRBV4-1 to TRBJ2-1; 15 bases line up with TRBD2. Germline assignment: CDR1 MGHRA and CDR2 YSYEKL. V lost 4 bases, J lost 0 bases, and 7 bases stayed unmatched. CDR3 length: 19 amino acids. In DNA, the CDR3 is TGCGCCAGCAGCCCAGGGACTAGCGGGGGGCCGAGCTCCTACAATGAGCAGTTCTTC. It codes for CASSPGTSGGPSSYNEQFF.

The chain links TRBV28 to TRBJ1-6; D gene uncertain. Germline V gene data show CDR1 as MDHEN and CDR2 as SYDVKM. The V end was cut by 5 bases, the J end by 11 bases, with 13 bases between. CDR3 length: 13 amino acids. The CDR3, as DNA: TGTGCCAGCAGTCCAGGACCAGCAACACCCCTCCACTTT. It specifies CASSPGPATPLHF.

As DNA, the CDR3 is TGTGCCAGCAGCTTAAGCAGCTCCTATAATTCACCCCTCCACTTT. Protein sequence: CASSLSSSYNSPLHF. The chain joins TRBV7-8 to TRBJ1-6; D unclear. This CDR3 is built from 15 residues. Germline V gene sequence: CDR1 SGHVS, CDR2 FQNEAQ. V was shortened by 2 bases and J by 0 bases, with 5 bases between the two germline ends.

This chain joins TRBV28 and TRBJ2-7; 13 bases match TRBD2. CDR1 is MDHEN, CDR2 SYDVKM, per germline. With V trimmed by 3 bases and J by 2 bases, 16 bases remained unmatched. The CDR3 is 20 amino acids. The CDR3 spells CASSFAPLTSGGGRAYEQYF. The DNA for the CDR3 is TGTGCCAGCAGTTTTGCCCCCCTAACTAGCGGGGGGGGTAGGGCCTACGAGCAGTACTTC.

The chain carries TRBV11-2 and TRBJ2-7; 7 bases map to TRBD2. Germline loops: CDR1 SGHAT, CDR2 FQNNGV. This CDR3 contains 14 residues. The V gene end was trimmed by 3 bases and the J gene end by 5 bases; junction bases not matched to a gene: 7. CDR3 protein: CASSFRLAADEQYF. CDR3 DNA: TGTGCCAGCAGCTTTAGACTAGCTGCAGACGAGCAGTACTTC.

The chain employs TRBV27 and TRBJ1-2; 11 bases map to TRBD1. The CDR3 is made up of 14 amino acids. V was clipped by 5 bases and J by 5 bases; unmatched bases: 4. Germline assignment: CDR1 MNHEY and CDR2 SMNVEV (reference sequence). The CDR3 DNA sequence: TGTGCCAGCAGTGCCGGGACAGGGGGATATGGCTACACCTTC. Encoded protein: CASSAGTGGYGYTF.

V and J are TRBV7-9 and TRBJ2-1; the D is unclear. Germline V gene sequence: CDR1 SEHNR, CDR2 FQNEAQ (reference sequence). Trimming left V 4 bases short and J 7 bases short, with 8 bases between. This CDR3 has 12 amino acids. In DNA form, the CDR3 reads TGTGCCAGCAGCTGGACGGAGAATGAGCAGTTCTTC. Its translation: CASSWTENEQFF.

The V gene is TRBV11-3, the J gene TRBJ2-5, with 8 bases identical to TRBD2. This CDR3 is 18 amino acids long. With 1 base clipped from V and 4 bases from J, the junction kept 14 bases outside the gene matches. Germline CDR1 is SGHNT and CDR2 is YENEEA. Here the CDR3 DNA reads TGTGCCAGCAGCTTAGGCCGCTTGAGCGGGGGCTCTTCAGAGACCCAGTACTTC. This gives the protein CASSLGRLSGGSSETQYF.

The CDR3 DNA follows: TGTGCCACCAGCTCAGACAGGGGCACTGAAGCTTTCTTT. Residues: CATSSDRGTEAFF. The chain has TRBV24-1 and TRBJ1-1; 8 positions agree with TRBD1. J was trimmed by 4 bases and V by 7 bases; bases with no gene match: 4. In germline, CDR1 is KGHDR, CDR2 SFDVKD. This CDR3 has 13 residues.

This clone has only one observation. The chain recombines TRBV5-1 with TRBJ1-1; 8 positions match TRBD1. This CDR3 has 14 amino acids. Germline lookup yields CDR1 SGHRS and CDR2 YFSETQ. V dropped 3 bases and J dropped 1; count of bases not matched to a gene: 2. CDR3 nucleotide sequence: TGCGCCAGCAGCTCCGGGACAGGGAACACTGAAGCTTTCTTT. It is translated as CASSSGTGNTEAFF. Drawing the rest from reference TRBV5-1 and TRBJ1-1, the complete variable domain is KAGVTQTPRYLIKTRGQQVTLSCSPISGHRSVSWYQQTPGQGLQFLFEYFSETQRNKGNFPGRFSGRQFSNSRSEMNVSTLELGDSALYLCASSSGTGNTEAFFGQGTRLTVV.

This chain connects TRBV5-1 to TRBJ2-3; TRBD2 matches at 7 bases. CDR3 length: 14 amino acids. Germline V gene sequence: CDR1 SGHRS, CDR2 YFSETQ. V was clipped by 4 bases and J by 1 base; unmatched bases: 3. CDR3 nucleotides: TGCGCCAGCAGCCCGGCGGGGGGCACAGATACGCAGTATTTT. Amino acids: CASSPAGGTDTQYF.

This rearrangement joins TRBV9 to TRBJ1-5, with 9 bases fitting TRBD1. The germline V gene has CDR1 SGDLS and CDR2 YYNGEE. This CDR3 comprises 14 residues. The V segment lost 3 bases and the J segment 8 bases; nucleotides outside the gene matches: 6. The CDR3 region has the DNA TGTGCCAGCAGCGGAAGGGACAGGGCGGAGCCCCAGCATTTT. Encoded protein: CASSGRDRAEPQHF. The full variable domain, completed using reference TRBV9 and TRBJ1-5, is DSGVTQTPKHLITATGQRVTLRCSPRSGDLSVYWYQQSLDQGLQFLIQYYNGEERAKGNILERFSAQQFPDLHSELNLSSLELGDSALYFCASSGRDRAEPQHFGDGTRLSIL.

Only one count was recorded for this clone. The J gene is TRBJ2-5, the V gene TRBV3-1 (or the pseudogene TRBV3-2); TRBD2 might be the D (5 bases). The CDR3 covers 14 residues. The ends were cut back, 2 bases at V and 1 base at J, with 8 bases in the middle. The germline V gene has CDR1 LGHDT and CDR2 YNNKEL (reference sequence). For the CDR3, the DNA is TGTGCCAGCAGCCAACAACTAGTCCAAGAGACCCAGTACTTC. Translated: CASSQQLVQETQYF.

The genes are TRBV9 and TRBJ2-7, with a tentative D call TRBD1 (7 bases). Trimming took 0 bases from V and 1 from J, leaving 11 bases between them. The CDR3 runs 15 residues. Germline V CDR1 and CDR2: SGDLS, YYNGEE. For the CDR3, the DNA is TGTGCCAGCAGCGTAGGGAGGGGGCCTTCCTACGAGCAGTACTTC. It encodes CASSVGRGPSYEQYF.

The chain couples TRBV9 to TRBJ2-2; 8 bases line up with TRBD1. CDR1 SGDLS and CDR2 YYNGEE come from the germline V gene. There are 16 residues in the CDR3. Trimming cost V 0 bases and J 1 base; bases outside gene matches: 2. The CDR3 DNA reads TGTGCCAGCAGCGTAGGTGGACAGGGGAACACCGGGGAGCTGTTTTTT. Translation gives CASSVGGQGNTGELFF.

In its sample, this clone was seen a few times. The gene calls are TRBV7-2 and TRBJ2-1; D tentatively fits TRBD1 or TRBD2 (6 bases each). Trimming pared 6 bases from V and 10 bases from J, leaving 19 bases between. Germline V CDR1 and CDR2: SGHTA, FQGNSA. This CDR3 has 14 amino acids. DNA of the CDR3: TGTGCCAGCAGTCTAGGGGGGCGAGGAGGAGAGCAGTTCTTC. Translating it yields CASSLGGRGGEQFF.

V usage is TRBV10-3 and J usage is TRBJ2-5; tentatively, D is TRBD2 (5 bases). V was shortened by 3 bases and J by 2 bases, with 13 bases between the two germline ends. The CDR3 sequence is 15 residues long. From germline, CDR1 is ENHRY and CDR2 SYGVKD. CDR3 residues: CAISDSTTSQETQYF. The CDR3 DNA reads TGTGCCATCAGTGACTCCACCACTAGTCAAGAGACCCAGTACTTC.